These 2 T cell receptor beta chains came from one sample sequenced in a study of CD8+ T cells in alopecia areata. Extraction of RNA preceded its reverse transcription into cDNA, which served as the sequencing template. Sequenced by immunoSEQ multiplex PCR; TCRdb stores in-frame clones only, minus some. The table lists more than 100,000 clones, roughly 50% of them singletons. Sequenced input: CD4+ T cells sorted from blood. These receptors came from a human donor in good health.

The chain couples TRBV18 to TRBJ2-7; D remains unclear. Trimming took 5 bases from V and 0 from J, leaving 11 bases between them. CDR1 is KGHSH and CDR2 is LQKENI in the germline V gene. The CDR3 contains 14 residues. The CDR3 protein is CASSTTRSSYEQYF. The CDR3, as DNA: TGTGCCAGCTCAACTACCAGGAGCTCCTACGAGCAGTACTTC.

In the case of this clone: Relative to the germline gene, one junction end is altered; a read error may explain this. J is TRBJ2-5 and V is TRBV2; D is perhaps TRBD2 (7 bases). The CDR3 has 12 residues. Germline V gene lookup returns CDR1 SNHLY and CDR2 FYNNEI. The CDR3 protein is CGSRGAGETQYF. DNA for the CDR3: TGTGGCAGCCGGGGGGCCGGGGAGACCCAGTACTTC.